What follows are 10 T cell receptor beta chains derived from one specimen sequenced in a study of radiation and T cells in renal cell carcinoma. Time point meaning: blood 4 weeks post-SBRT, at nephrectomy. Treatment given: 15 Gy SBRT to primary tumor, nephrectomy 4 weeks later. Method: immunoSEQ multiplex PCR; TCRdb's copy keeps in-frame clones and lacks some. Here the sample spans roughly 45,000 clones, 65% to 85% being singletons. This specimen was blood, taken from a patient whose treatment included radiotherapy and nephrectomy. The receptor set was obtained from a woman in her 70s with renal cell carcinoma.

V gene TRBV9 combines with J gene TRBJ2-1; 11 bases line up with TRBD1. The CDR3 is 19 residues long. Germline CDR1 SGDLS, CDR2 YYNGEE. V lost 0 bases, J lost 3 bases, and 11 bases stayed unmatched. The CDR3 region has the DNA TGTGCCAGCAGCGTAGGCTCCTGGGACAGGGGGATTAACTACAATGAGCAGTTCTTC. Translating gives CASSVGSWDRGINYNEQFF.

Concerning this clone itself: The same CDR3 also results from other DNA sequences found in this sample. The chain has TRBV18 and TRBJ2-6; 7 nucleotides agree with TRBD1. The V gene end was trimmed by 3 bases and the J gene end by 4 bases; junction bases not matched to a gene: 3. The CDR3 spans 15 residues. In germline, CDR1 is KGHSH, CDR2 LQKENI. The CDR3 coding sequence is TGTGCCAGCTCACCCGACAGGGCCGGGGCCAACGTCCTGACTTTC. This encodes CASSPDRAGANVLTF.

The chain couples TRBV30 to TRBJ2-7; 7 positions agree with TRBD2. CDR3 length: 13 amino acids. Trimming took 4 bases from V and 4 from J; bases not matched to a gene: 7. CDR1 GTSNPN and CDR2 SVGIG come from the germline V gene (reference sequence). The CDR3 DNA reads TGTGCCTGGAACCCCAGCGGGATATACGAGCAGTACTTC. Its translation is CAWNPSGIYEQYF.

The V and J genes are TRBV11-2 and TRBJ2-5; D is undetermined. The CDR3 is 13 residues long. Trimming removed 0 bases from V and 7 bases from J, with 9 bases in between. Germline CDR1 is SGHAT and CDR2 is FQNNGV. This CDR3 reads CASSLDFTGTQYF. In DNA form, the CDR3 reads TGTGCCAGCAGCTTAGATTTCACGGGGACCCAGTACTTC.

As for this clone: A read error may produce the germline difference seen at one junction end. The chain carries TRBV6-1 and TRBJ1-2; D remains unclear. Germline values: CDR1 MNHNS, CDR2 SASEGT. The CDR3 length is 13 residues. CDR3 loop: CASSESPNSGYTF. The CDR3 nucleotides are TGTGCCAGCAGTGAAAGCCCTAACTCTGGCTACACCTTC.

This clone was seen just once. This rearrangement joins TRBV5-5 to TRBJ1-5, with 9 nucleotides matching TRBD1. V gave up 0 bases and J gave up 11 bases; unmatched junction bases: 9. Germline loops: CDR1 SGHKS, CDR2 YYEKEE (reference sequence). This CDR3 region has 15 residues. CDR3 bases: TGTGCCAGCAGCTTGGAGGGGACAGGGTATATGTCCCAGCATTTT. Translation: CASSLEGTGYMSQHF.

The CDR3 coding sequence is TGCGCCAGCAGTAGGGGGGACCAGAACACTGAAGCTTTCTTT. Its translation: CASSRGDQNTEAFF. The chain recombines TRBV5-1 with TRBJ1-1, with a possible D match to TRBD1 (6 bases). Per germline, CDR1 SGHRS and CDR2 YFSETQ. V lost 5 bases and J 1 base, leaving 12 bases between the germline ends. The CDR3 is 14 residues long.

This chain links TRBV6-1 with TRBJ1-1; unclear D gene. Looked up from germline, CDR1 is MNHNS and CDR2 is SASEGT. Deletions cut 0 bases from V and 0 bases from J, with 8 bases between. CDR3 length: 15 residues. The CDR3 sequence is CASSEAALLNTEAFF. The CDR3 DNA reads TGTGCCAGCAGTGAAGCAGCGCTCTTGAACACTGAAGCTTTCTTT.

The V call is TRBV4-1, the J call TRBJ1-2; D unclear. Trimming left V 7 bases short and J 8 bases short, with 20 bases between. CDR3 length: 14 amino acids. The V gene's germline CDR1 is MGHRA and CDR2 YSYEKL. The CDR3 loop reads CASNPIGRRIGYTF. The CDR3 nucleotides are TGCGCCAGCAACCCAATCGGACGTAGAATCGGCTACACCTTC.

This chain's CDR3 is CASTPSPGVYGYTF. CDR3 DNA sequence: TGCGCCAGCACCCCATCTCCGGGGGTTTATGGCTACACCTTC. The rearrangement links TRBV5-1 to TRBJ1-2, with D perhaps TRBD1 (5 bases). This CDR3 has 14 amino acids. Germline assignment: CDR1 SGHRS and CDR2 YFSETQ. Trimming cost V 6 bases and J 5 bases, with 17 bases left between them. Full variable domain (rest looked up from reference TRBV5-1 and TRBJ1-2): KAGVTQTPRYLIKTRGQQVTLSCSPISGHRSVSWYQQTPGQGLQFLFEYFSETQRNKGNFPGRFSGRQFSNSRSEMNVSTLELGDSALYLCASTPSPGVYGYTFGSGTRLTVV.